Below, one TCR beta chain is given with its context. What it binds is unknown. The sample is drawn from a study of T cell responses to AZD1222 COVID-19 vaccine. Trimming took 2 bases from V and 11 from J; bases not matched to a gene: 9. The CDR3 loop spans 15 amino acids. Germline loops: CDR1 LNHNV, CDR2 YYDKDF (reference sequence). Recipients boosted at about 4 weeks or about 12 weeks are pooled. Findings of the study overall: There were vaccine-associated CD4 TCRs across spike, dominant at 160-218 and 743-854.

The method was immunoSEQ multiplex PCR; TCRdb's version includes in-frame clones alone and lacks a portion of them. This table has under 150,000 clones, around 87% appearing once. The sample was peripheral blood, taken 28 days after the second AZD1222 dose. The V gene is TRBV15, the J gene TRBJ1-1; 12 bases align to TRBD1. The receptor was isolated from an adult who received the AZD1222 COVID-19 vaccine. CDR3 in DNA: TGTGCCACCAGCAGAAATCACGGGACAGGGGGCTTGGCTTTCTTT. Residues: CATSRNHGTGGLAFF.